These T cell receptor beta chains were read from a single sample in a study of tumor-infiltrating lymphocytes in oesophageal squamous cell carcinoma. TCRdb ran MiXCR on the PCR reads and lists one entry per CDR3 protein. The sample has some 21,000 distinct CDR3 sequences, 40% to 50% seen once. Sequenced material: normal esophageal tissue next to the tumor. The receptor source for this set is a male donor with esophageal squamous cell carcinoma. CDR3s include the opening cysteine and the closing phenylalanine or tryptophan. Each record gives: J gene, V gene, clone size, D gene, CDR3 protein, CDR3 DNA. The D gene is left open where the match is weak. Part of the rows lack a size; the others show once, few, many or a class for expanded clones.

>TRBJ1-5|TRBV25-1|few|.
CANPRPQHF
TGTGCCAATCCTCGGCCCCAGCATTTT
>TRBJ2-7|TRBV11-3|.|TRBD1
CASSPGQGASYEQYF
TGTGCCAGCAGCCCCGGACAGGGGGCGTCCTACGAGCAGTACTTC
>TRBJ2-1|TRBV11-3|many|.
CASSPGPIGDEQFF
TGTGCCAGCAGCCCAGGCCCCATAGGGGATGAGCAGTTCTTC
>TRBJ2-2|TRBV27|.|.
CASSPGPNTGELFF
TGTGCCAGCAGTCCCGGACCTAACACCGGGGAGCTGTTTTTT
>TRBJ2-3|TRBV7-2|large|TRBD2
CASSLAGGFPTDTQYF
TGTGCCAGCAGCCTAGCGGGAGGGTTCCCCACAGATACGCAGTATTTT
>TRBJ2-3|TRBV20-1|few|.
CSVEGGNSDTQYF
TGCAGTGTAGAGGGAGGAAACTCAGATACGCAGTATTTT
>TRBJ2-7|TRBV6-6|.|.
CASSYQHGESYEQYF
TGTGCCAGCAGTTACCAACACGGAGAAAGCTACGAGCAGTACTTC
>TRBJ2-7|TRBV5-6|many|.
CASSLGPGRFPYEQYF
TGTGCCAGCAGCTTGGGTCCCGGAAGGTTCCCTTACGAGCAGTACTTC
>TRBJ2-7|TRBV7-2|few|TRBD2
CASSLRGGTYEQYF
TGTGCCAGCAGCTTACGGGGGGGAACCTACGAGCAGTACTTC
>TRBJ2-7|TRBV6-1|.|.
CASSETGESYEQYF
TGTGCCAGCAGTGAAACAGGTGAGTCCTACGAGCAGTACTTC
>TRBJ2-2|TRBV6-1|many|.
CASSYNRANTGELFF
TGTGCCAGCAGTTACAACAGAGCGAACACCGGGGAGCTGTTTTTT
>TRBJ1-5|TRBV7-6|.|TRBD1
CASSSTGGNQPQHF
TGTGCCAGCAGCAGTACAGGGGGCAATCAGCCCCAGCATTTT
>TRBJ1-5|TRBV6-8|.|.
CASSGAWTVEGPQHF
TGTGCCAGCAGTGGGGCCTGGACGGTGGAAGGGCCCCAGCATTTT
>TRBJ2-1|TRBV5-3|.|.
CASTGHSSYNEQFF
TGTGCCAGCACAGGACATAGCTCCTACAATGAGCAGTTCTTC
>TRBJ1-1|TRBV7-9|.|.
CASSFQGPNTEAFF
TGTGCCAGCAGCTTTCAGGGACCGAACACTGAAGCTTTCTTT
>TRBJ2-1|TRBV4-1|few|.
CASSQGAINEQFF
TGCGCCAGCAGCCAAGGAGCGATAAATGAGCAGTTCTTC
>TRBJ1-4|TRBV5-5|.|.
CASSFQGWGEKLFF
TGTGCCAGCAGCTTTCAGGGGTGGGGTGAAAAACTGTTTTTT
>TRBJ2-7|TRBV7-8|few|TRBD2
CASSVGWTSGSYEQYF
TGTGCCAGCAGCGTAGGATGGACTAGCGGGAGTTACGAGCAGTACTTC
>TRBJ2-6|TRBV5-1|.|.
CASSLGSGGANVLTF
TGCGCCAGCAGCTTGGGATCTGGAGGGGCCAACGTCCTGACTTTC
>TRBJ1-1|TRBV6-6|many|.
CASSYNAVGKEAFF
TGTGCCAGCAGTTACAACGCCGTTGGTAAAGAAGCTTTCTTT
>TRBJ2-7|TRBV6-6|few|.
CASSFNNQFDF
TGTGCCAGCAGTTTCAACAACCAGTTCGACTTC
>TRBJ2-5|TRBV28|many|TRBD1
CASSSGGTGYHETQYF
TGTGCCAGCAGTTCCGGGGGGACAGGGTATCATGAGACCCAGTACTTC
>TRBJ2-7|TRBV7-2|medium-sized|.
CASSLNFVTRAYNEQYF
TGTGCCAGCAGCTTAAATTTTGTGACTAGGGCCTACAATGAGCAGTACTTC
>TRBJ1-1|TRBV7-9|few|.
CASSLAEPTEAFF
TGTGCCAGCAGCTTAGCAGAGCCCACTGAAGCTTTCTTT
>TRBJ2-2|TRBV5-1|.|.
CASSTGQGTGELFF
TGCGCCAGCAGCACCGGGCAGGGCACCGGGGAGCTGTTTTTT
>TRBJ2-7|TRBV4-1|many|.
CASSLRAGDGEQYF
TGCGCCAGCAGCCTTCGAGCCGGGGACGGCGAGCAGTACTTC
>TRBJ2-5|TRBV18|many|TRBD2
CASSPKRLGLAGLSETQYF
TGTGCCAGCTCACCTAAAAGACTGGGACTAGCGGGATTGTCAGAGACCCAGTACTTC
>TRBJ2-3|TRBV5-4|many|.
CASSSQASIRDTQYF
TGTGCCAGCAGCTCCCAAGCGAGTATTAGAGATACGCAGTATTTT
>TRBJ2-2|TRBV5-4|many|TRBD2
CASSLALTGGVTGELFF
TGCGCCAGCAGCTTGGCCTTAACCGGGGGGGTCACCGGGGAGCTGTTTTTT
>TRBJ1-1|TRBV5-1|many|TRBD1
CASRLQGWGTEAFF
TGCGCCAGCAGGTTACAGGGGTGGGGCACTGAAGCTTTCTTT
>TRBJ2-1|TRBV12-3/TRBV12-4|.|.
CASSPGQYNEQFF
TGTGCCAGCAGTCCCGGACAATACAATGAGCAGTTCTTC
>TRBJ2-5|TRBV7-3|many|TRBD2
CASSSGLEQTQYF
TGTGCCAGCAGCTCGGGACTAGAACAGACCCAGTACTTC
>TRBJ2-7|TRBV11-1|.|.
CASSFNSFEQYF
TGTGCCAGCAGCTTTAACTCCTTTGAGCAGTACTTC
>TRBJ2-5|TRBV29-1|.|.
CSGGVSTSSETQYF
TGCAGCGGTGGGGTCTCCACGTCCAGCGAGACCCAGTACTTC
>TRBJ2-4|TRBV7-6|.|.
CASSLGENNSPLHF
TGTGCCAGCAGTTTAGGGGAGAATAATTCACCCCTCCACTTC
>TRBJ1-2|TRBV7-2|medium-sized|.
CASSLAQGAYGYTF
TGTGCCAGCAGCTTAGCACAGGGTGCCTATGGCTACACCTTC
>TRBJ2-7|TRBV7-3|.|TRBD1
CASSLTGVGFYNEQYF
TGTGCCAGCAGCTTGACAGGGGTAGGCTTTTACAATGAGCAGTACTTC
>TRBJ2-1|TRBV7-2|.|TRBD2
CASSLTTLRSGGEQFF
TGTGCCAGCAGCTTAACAACACTAAGGAGCGGGGGGGAGCAGTTCTTC
>TRBJ2-2|TRBV27|many|.
CASSDPSRGAGELFF
TGTGCCAGCAGCGACCCCAGTAGAGGTGCCGGGGAGCTGTTTTTT
>TRBJ2-1|TRBV11-3|.|.
CASSQEGNEQFF
TGTGCCAGCAGCCAAGAAGGCAATGAGCAGTTCTTC
>TRBJ2-3|TRBV10-3|many|.
CAIKFLDTDTQYF
TGTGCCATCAAATTCCTAGACACAGATACGCAGTATTTT
>TRBJ2-6|TRBV7-3|.|.
CASLVSGANVLTF
TGTGCCAGTTTGGTGTCTGGGGCCAACGTCCTGACTTTC
>TRBJ2-7|TRBV7-9|many|TRBD1
CASSSHDRGINEQYF
TGTGCCAGCAGCTCTCATGACAGGGGCATCAATGAGCAGTACTTC
>TRBJ2-3|TRBV24-1|.|TRBD2
CATSTRLAGGTDTQYF
TGTGCCACCAGTACCCGACTAGCGGGAGGCACAGATACGCAGTATTTT
>TRBJ2-5|TRBV4-3|few|.
CASSQDRGGETQYF
TGCGCCAGCAGCCAAGATAGGGGCGGGGAGACCCAGTACTTC
>TRBJ2-7|TRBV7-2|medium-sized|.
CASRAGGFEQYF
TGTGCCAGCAGGGCCGGGGGTTTCGAGCAGTACTTC
>TRBJ2-3|TRBV19|.|TRBD2
CASSMGLAGTDTQYF
TGTGCCAGTAGTATGGGACTAGCGGGCACAGATACGCAGTATTTT
>TRBJ2-3|TRBV9|.|.
CASSVASTFTDTQYF
TGTGCCAGCAGCGTAGCGTCCACCTTCACAGATACGCAGTATTTT
>TRBJ2-3|TRBV27|many|.
CNSARRDEADTQYF
TGTAACTCAGCTCGGCGGGATGAGGCAGATACGCAGTATTTT
>TRBJ2-1|TRBV6-8|.|TRBD2
CASSYSPGGAYEQFF
TGTGCCAGCAGTTACTCGCCGGGAGGGGCGTATGAGCAGTTCTTC
>TRBJ2-6|TRBV27|.|TRBD1
CASSPRPTGGAGANVLTF
TGTGCCAGCAGCCCCCGGCCGACAGGGGGGGCTGGGGCCAACGTCCTGACTTTC
>TRBJ2-1|TRBV7-9|few|TRBD1
CASSWGTGDQFF
TGTGCCAGCAGCTGGGGGACAGGGGACCAGTTCTTC
>TRBJ2-3|TRBV7-1|once|.
CASSEKGRTGETQYF
TGTGCCAGCAGCGAAAAGGGGCGGACGGGAGAGACCCAGTATTTT